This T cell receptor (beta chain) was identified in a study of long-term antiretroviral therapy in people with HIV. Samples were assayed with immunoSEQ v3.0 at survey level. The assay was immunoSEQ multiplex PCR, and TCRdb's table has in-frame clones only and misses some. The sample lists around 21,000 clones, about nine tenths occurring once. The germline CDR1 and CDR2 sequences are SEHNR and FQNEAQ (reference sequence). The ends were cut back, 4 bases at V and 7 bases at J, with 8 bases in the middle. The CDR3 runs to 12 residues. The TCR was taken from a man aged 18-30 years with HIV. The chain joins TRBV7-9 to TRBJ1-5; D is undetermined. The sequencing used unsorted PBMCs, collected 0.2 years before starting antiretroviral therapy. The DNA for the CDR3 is TGTGCCAGCAGCTGGGAGAGCCAGCCCCAGCATTTT. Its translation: CASSWESQPQHF.